These 18 T cell receptor beta chains came from one sample sequenced in a study of T cell clonality in common variable immunodeficiency. Points from the study as a whole: In common variable immunodeficiency, TCR beta chains reportedly carried fewer deletions and N-nucleotide insertions.

Antigens for these TCRs are unknown. Using immunoSEQ multiplex PCR, the repertoire was profiled, and TCRdb retains in-frame clones only, with some absent. This repertoire lists roughly 42,000 clones without singletons; 5.5% to 7% sits in the top ten. Sequencing was performed on peripheral blood mononuclear cells. These receptors all come from a human donor with common variable immunodeficiency.

This clone has only a few counts. The CDR3 end falls 3 residues outside the read, so it is completed with the germline J gene. The rearrangement uses TRBV18 and TRBJ1-5; D gene uncertain. This CDR3 is 13 amino acids long. Germline assignment: CDR1 KGHSH and CDR2 LQKENI. The V end lost 1 base, the J end lost 2 bases, and 3 bases lay between the germline ends. Incomplete CDR3 DNA: TGTGCCAGCTCACCACAGGGCAATCAGCCC. This translates into CASSPQGNQP. The full-length CDR3 reads as CASSPQGNQPQHF.

This clone has a count of ten or more. Sequencing ends 3 residues short of the CDR3 end; the germline J gene provides the rest. V usage is TRBV20-1 and J usage is TRBJ2-7; 9 bases are a match to TRBD2. V gave up 0 bases and J gave up 6 bases; unmatched junction bases: 9. This CDR3 region has 15 residues. Germline CDR1 DFQATT, CDR2 SNEGSKA (reference sequence). The part of the CDR3 DNA that was read is TGCAGTGCTAGAGATTGGGCTAGCGGGACCTCCGAG. This sequence encodes CSARDWASGTSE. The full CDR3 protein is CSARDWASGTSEQYF.

This clone was detected ten times or more. The read finishes 3 residues shy of the CDR3 end, and the germline J gene is used to complete it. This chain connects TRBV7-9 to TRBJ2-2; unclear D gene. Germline lookup yields CDR1 SEHNR and CDR2 FQNEAQ (reference sequence). The V and J ends lost 2 bases and 5 bases respectively, with 12 bases between them. This CDR3 is built from 15 residues. The DNA read from the CDR3 is TGTGCCAGCAGCTTAATCCTAGAGTCAACCGGGGAG. Residues: CASSLILESTGE. The whole CDR3 protein is CASSLILESTGELFF.

This clone was detected ten times or more. The CDR3 end falls 3 residues outside the read, so it is completed with the germline J gene. This sequence joins TRBV29-1 and TRBJ1-1, with D uncertain. This CDR3 comprises 11 residues. The V gene's germline CDR1 is SQVTM and CDR2 ANQGSEA. V was shortened by 3 bases and J by 0 bases, with 2 bases between the two germline ends. The CDR3 DNA, read in part, is TGCAGCGTTGACGTGAACACTGAA. Its translation is CSVDVNTE. Given in full, the CDR3 is CSVDVNTEAFF.

Turning to this clone: The read is 3 residues too short to cover the CDR3 end, so that end is filled in from the germline J gene. Other nucleotide sequences in the sample specify the same CDR3. The V gene is TRBV19, the J gene TRBJ2-2, with D uncertain. This CDR3 region has 17 residues. Trimming pared 1 base from V and 2 bases from J, leaving 14 bases between. Germline-derived CDR1 and CDR2 are LNHDA and SQIVND (reference sequence). The CDR3 bases that were read are TGTGCCAGTAGTATAGGGCACCCCTGGGCAAACACCGGGGAG. Amino acid sequence: CASSIGHPWANTGE. The entire CDR3 sequence reads CASSIGHPWANTGELFF.

This clone was observed a few times. The CDR3 is cut off 3 residues early in the read; its end comes from the germline J gene. The chain is built from TRBV23-1 and TRBJ1-4; maybe TRBD1 (6 bases). TRBV23-1 has ORF status, its function being uncertain. This CDR3 has 15 residues. V lost 2 bases and J lost 3, with 10 bases in between. The CDR3 DNA, read in part, is TGCGCCAGCAGTCAACCAGGGGCGTCTAATGAAAAA. Its protein is CASSQPGASNEK. The full CDR3 sequence reads CASSQPGASNEKLFF.

In its sample, this clone was seen a few times. The read falls 3 residues short of the CDR3 end, and the missing part is taken from the germline J gene. This rearrangement joins TRBV18 to TRBJ2-5; 9 bases align to TRBD1. V gave up 5 bases and J gave up 4 bases; unmatched junction bases: 11. Germline loops: CDR1 KGHSH, CDR2 LQKENI. The CDR3 is made up of 16 amino acids. The covered CDR3 bases are TGTGCCAGCTCAGTTCTTCCGGGACAGGGTGGAGAGACC. As protein: CASSVLPGQGGET. The whole CDR3 protein is CASSVLPGQGGETQYF.

This clone was found many times. The CDR3 is cut off 3 residues early in the read; its end comes from the germline J gene. This rearrangement joins TRBV20-1 to TRBJ1-2; D is uncertain. The CDR3 is 13 residues long. Germline CDR1 DFQATT, CDR2 SNEGSKA (reference sequence). The CDR3 spells CSVPPPGFGGYTF. CDR3 DNA, as far as it was read: TGCAGTGTTCCCCCGCCGGGGTTTGGAGGC.

The table lists this clone with many counts. Read data end 3 residues before the CDR3 end; the end is taken from the germline J gene. This sequence joins TRBV18 and TRBJ1-1; 7 bases match TRBD1. This CDR3 is 13 amino acids long. V gave up 8 bases and J gave up 1 base; unmatched junction bases: 4. Looked up from germline, CDR1 is KGHSH and CDR2 is LQKENI. The CDR3 loop reads CASQGVPNTEAFF. CDR3 DNA (partial): TGTGCCAGCCAGGGGGTTCCGAACACTGAA.

In this sample, this clone turned up many times. The read comes to an end 3 residues before the CDR3 does, leaving the germline J gene to fill in the end. This chain connects TRBV19 to TRBJ1-5; maybe TRBD1 (5 bases). Per the germline V gene, CDR1 is LNHDA and CDR2 is SQIVND (reference sequence). CDR3 length equals 14 residues. V lost 1 base, J lost 7 bases, and 11 bases lay in between. The CDR3 is CASSIARGSQPQHF. The covered CDR3 bases are TGTGCCAGTAGTATAGCGCGGGGGTCCCAGCCC.

This clone was picked up many times. The read halts 3 residues ahead of the CDR3 end, with the missing end drawn from the germline J gene. The chain joins TRBV20-1 to TRBJ1-2, with D tentatively TRBD1 (6 bases). V lost 4 bases and J lost 4, with 10 bases in between. The CDR3 is 12 residues long. Per the germline V gene, CDR1 is DFQATT and CDR2 is SNEGSKA (reference sequence). This CDR3 is CSAKQGFYGYTF. Partial CDR3 DNA: TGCAGTGCTAAACAGGGCTTCTATGGC.

This clone was seen repeatedly, ten times or more. The read terminates 3 residues ahead of where the CDR3 ends, so the germline J gene completes it. The chain links TRBV7-9 to TRBJ2-7, with D perhaps matching TRBD1 (6 bases). The CDR3 has 14 amino acids. Trimming pared 2 bases from V and 1 base from J, leaving 9 bases between. Germline assignment: CDR1 SEHNR and CDR2 FQNEAQ (reference sequence). The CDR3 region is CASSLMGASYEQYF. The CDR3 DNA, read in part, is TGTGCCAGCAGCTTAATGGGGGCATCCTACGAG.

This clone was found many times. The observed sequence ends 3 residues before the CDR3 terminus, with the missing tail filled in from the germline J gene. This sequence joins TRBV30 and TRBJ2-4, with a possible D match to TRBD1 (5 bases). Germline CDR1 reads GTSNPN; CDR2 reads SVGIG (reference sequence). Trimming stripped 2 bases from V and 6 bases from J, with 8 bases between. The CDR3 runs to 12 residues. The sequenced part of the CDR3 DNA is TGTGCCTGGAGTCCCCAGGGAAACATT. Encoded protein: CAWSPQGNI. The whole CDR3 region reads CAWSPQGNIQYF. Based on the CDR3 plus reference TRBV30 and TRBJ2-4, the full variable domain is SQTIHQWPATLVQPVGSPLSLECTVEGTSNPNLYWYRQAAGRGLQLLFYSVGIGQISSEVPQNLSASRPQDRQFILSSKKLLLSDSGFYLCAWSPQGNIQYFGAGTRLSVL.

In this sample, this clone turned up many times. The read halts 3 residues ahead of the CDR3 end, with the missing end drawn from the germline J gene. This rearrangement joins TRBV6-2 or TRBV6-3 to TRBJ1-2; D gene unclear. This CDR3 comprises 13 residues. Trimming pared 5 bases from V and 3 bases from J, leaving 10 bases between. Germline-derived CDR1 and CDR2 are MNHEY and SVGEGT. The part of the CDR3 DNA that was read is TGTGCCAGCAGTCCCGGCGGGGACTATGGC. As protein: CASSPGGDYG. The complete CDR3 reads CASSPGGDYGYTF.

This clone was detected ten times or more. The sequence runs out 3 residues before the end of the CDR3; the remainder is reconstructed from the germline J gene. This rearrangement joins TRBV20-1 to TRBJ2-3; TRBD2 agrees at 10 bases. This CDR3 region has 16 residues. The V gene end was trimmed by 3 bases and the J gene end by 2 bases; junction bases not matched to a gene: 8. CDR1 DFQATT and CDR2 SNEGSKA come from the germline V gene (reference sequence). CDR3 in amino acids: CSASLRAGGPTDTQYF. The sequenced part of the CDR3 DNA is TGCAGTGCTAGTCTTAGAGCGGGAGGGCCCACAGATACG.

This clone was recorded many times. The CDR3 extends 3 residues past the end of the read, so its final part is completed from the germline J gene. The chain is built from TRBV5-4 and TRBJ1-6, with D unclear. The CDR3 has 14 residues. V was cut by 0 bases and J by 7 bases, with 8 bases left in between. The germline CDR1 and CDR2 sequences are SGHNT and YYREEE (reference sequence). Here the CDR3 reads CASSLGQINSPLHF. CDR3 DNA, as far as it was read: TGTGCCAGCAGCTTGGGGCAGATAAATTCACCC.

About this clone itself: The CDR3 end lies 3 residues beyond the end of the read and is filled in from the germline J gene. V usage is TRBV7-9 and J usage is TRBJ1-5; D unclear. CDR1 and CDR2 (germline): SEHNR, FQNEAQ (reference sequence). V was trimmed by 4 bases and J by 7 bases, leaving 11 bases between them. The CDR3 loop spans 13 amino acids. CDR3 DNA, as far as it was read: TGTGCCAGCAGCTCCTATACCGGGCAGCCC. Its protein product is CASSSYTGQP. The complete CDR3 protein is CASSSYTGQPQHF.

This clone was detected ten times or more. The read ends 3 residues shy of where the CDR3 ends; the end is completed using the germline J gene. This rearrangement joins TRBV5-4 to TRBJ2-3; no clear D. The CDR3 spans 13 residues. Germline V CDR1 and CDR2: SGHNT, YYREEE (reference sequence). V lost 4 bases and J lost 2, with 8 bases in between. The CDR3: CASSVEHTDTQYF. The DNA read from the CDR3 is TGTGCCAGCAGCGTGGAGCACACAGATACG.